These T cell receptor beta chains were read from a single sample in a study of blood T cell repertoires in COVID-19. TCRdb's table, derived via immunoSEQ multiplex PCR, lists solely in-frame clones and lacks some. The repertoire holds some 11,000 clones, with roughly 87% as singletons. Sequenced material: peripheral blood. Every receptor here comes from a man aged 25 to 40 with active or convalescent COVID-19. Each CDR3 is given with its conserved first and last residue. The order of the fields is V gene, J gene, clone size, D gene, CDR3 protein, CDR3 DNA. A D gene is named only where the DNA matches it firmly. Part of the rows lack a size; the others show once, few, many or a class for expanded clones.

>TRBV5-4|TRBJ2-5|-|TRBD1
CASSLALTGGETQYF
TGTGCCAGCAGCTTGGCCCTGACAGGGGGGGAGACCCAGTACTTC
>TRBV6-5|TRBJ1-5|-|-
CASGRNQPQHF
TGTGCCAGTGGGCGAAATCAGCCCCAGCATTTT
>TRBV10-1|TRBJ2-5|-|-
CASSDSPGDQETQYF
TGCGCCAGCAGTGATTCTCCAGGGGATCAAGAGACCCAGTACTTC
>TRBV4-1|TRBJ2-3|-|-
CASSLPAAASTDTQYF
TGCGCCAGCAGTCTTCCGGCGGCGGCCAGCACAGATACGCAGTATTTT
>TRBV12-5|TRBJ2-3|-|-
CASGSTRQTTQYF
TGTGCTAGTGGTTCGACCCGACAGACAACGCAGTATTTT
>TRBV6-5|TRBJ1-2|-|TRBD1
CASSYGQGASYGYTF
TGTGCCAGCAGTTACGGGCAGGGGGCATCCTATGGCTACACCTTC
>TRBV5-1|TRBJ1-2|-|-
CASSLGTGNILGYTF
TGCGCCAGCAGCTTGGGAACCGGGAACATATTAGGCTACACCTTC
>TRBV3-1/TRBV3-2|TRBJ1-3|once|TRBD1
CASSPQFLTGGTGNTIYF
TGTGCCAGCAGCCCACAATTTCTGACAGGGGGAACTGGAAACACCATATATTTT
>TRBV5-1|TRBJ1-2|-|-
CASSLVQGVETGYTF
TGCGCCAGCAGCTTGGTTCAGGGTGTGGAAACTGGCTACACCTTC
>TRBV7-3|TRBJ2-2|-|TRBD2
CASSPSLRGDTGELFF
TGTGCCAGCAGCCCCTCGTTGCGGGGGGACACCGGGGAGCTGTTTTTT
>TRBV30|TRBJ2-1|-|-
CAWRPISRGNEQFF
TGTGCCTGGAGACCAATATCCCGGGGCAATGAGCAGTTCTTC
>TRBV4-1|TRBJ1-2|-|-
CASSQRTRLDYGYTF
TGCGCCAGCAGCCAACGGACAAGACTAGACTATGGCTACACCTTC
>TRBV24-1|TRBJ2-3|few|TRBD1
CAKTGGTDTQYF
TGTGCCAAAACAGGGGGCACAGATACGCAGTATTTT
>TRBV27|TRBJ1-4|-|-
CASSASDRLNEKLFF
TGTGCCAGCAGCGCCTCGGACAGATTGAATGAAAAACTGTTTTTT
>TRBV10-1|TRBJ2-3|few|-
CASMSTSTDTQYF
TGCGCCAGCATGAGCACTAGCACAGATACGCAGTATTTT
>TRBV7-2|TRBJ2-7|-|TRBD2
CASSISGGAYEQYF
TGTGCCAGCAGCATTAGCGGGGGGGCCTACGAGCAGTACTTC
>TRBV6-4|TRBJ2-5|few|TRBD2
CASSPLAGAQETQYF
TGTGCCAGCAGTCCTCTAGCGGGGGCTCAAGAGACCCAGTACTTC
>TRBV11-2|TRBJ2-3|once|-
CASSLAGIEGTDTQYF
TGTGCCAGCAGCTTAGCCGGGATTGAGGGCACAGATACGCAGTATTTT
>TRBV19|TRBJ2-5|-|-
CASSMTGQETQYF
TGTGCCAGTAGTATGACTGGACAAGAGACCCAGTACTTC
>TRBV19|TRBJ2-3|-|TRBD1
CASSTGRQGRTDTQYF
TGTGCCAGTAGTACGGGAAGACAGGGACGCACAGATACGCAGTATTTT
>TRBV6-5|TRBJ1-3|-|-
CARQEGTGNTIYF
TGTGCCAGACAGGAGGGCACTGGAAACACCATATATTTT
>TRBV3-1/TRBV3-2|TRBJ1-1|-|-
CASSQRGGTEAFF
TGTGCCAGCAGCCAACGGGGGGGCACTGAAGCTTTCTTT